The rows below give T cell receptor beta chains drawn from one sample of a study of blood T cell repertoires in COVID-19. The method was immunoSEQ multiplex PCR; TCRdb's version includes in-frame clones alone and lacks a portion of them. The sample lists about 180,000 clones; 75% to 90% were seen once. The source material was peripheral blood. The receptors were sampled from a man in his 60s with acute or convalescent COVID-19. The CDR3 runs from the conserved cysteine through the conserved F or W. Fields, in order: V gene, clone size, J gene, D gene, CDR3 DNA, CDR3 protein. D genes are given only for firm matches. Clone sizes are given selectively: once, few, many, or a class where the clone is expanded.

v_gene: TRBV15; abundance: -; j_gene: TRBJ2-5; d_gene: TRBD2; CDR3nt: TGTGCCACCAGCAGAGTTGGGCTAGCGGAAGAGACCCAGTACTTC; CDR3aa: CATSRVGLAEETQYF
v_gene: TRBV4-1; abundance: -; j_gene: TRBJ1-6; d_gene: TRBD1; CDR3nt: TGCGCCAGCAGCCAAGGGCAGGGGGCTAAGAATTCACCCCTCCACTTT; CDR3aa: CASSQGQGAKNSPLHF
v_gene: TRBV2; abundance: -; j_gene: TRBJ2-5; d_gene: -; CDR3nt: TGTGCCAGCAGGAACCGGGACACCGCTGGGGAGACCCAGTACTTC; CDR3aa: CASRNRDTAGETQYF
v_gene: TRBV28; abundance: -; j_gene: TRBJ1-2; d_gene: -; CDR3nt: TGTGCCAGCAGGTCCGGTGAGAACTATGGCTACACCTTC; CDR3aa: CASRSGENYGYTF
v_gene: TRBV6-1; abundance: -; j_gene: TRBJ2-7; d_gene: -; CDR3nt: TGTGCCAGCAGTGATGTAGGAGGGACGCCCTACGAGCAGTACTTC; CDR3aa: CASSDVGGTPYEQYF
v_gene: TRBV21-1; abundance: few; j_gene: TRBJ2-7; d_gene: -; CDR3nt: TGTGCCAGCAGCAAGGGGACAGACCCCGGGATGGAGCAGTACTTC; CDR3aa: CASSKGTDPGMEQYF
v_gene: TRBV5-6; abundance: -; j_gene: TRBJ1-1; d_gene: TRBD1; CDR3nt: TGTGCCAGCAGCCAGGACAGGGAGGTTATGAACACTGAAGCTTTCTTT; CDR3aa: CASSQDREVMNTEAFF
v_gene: TRBV4-1; abundance: -; j_gene: TRBJ1-4; d_gene: -; CDR3nt: TGCGCCAGCAGCCAAGTTGAGGCACAACTGTTTTTT; CDR3aa: CASSQVEAQLFF
v_gene: TRBV5-1; abundance: -; j_gene: TRBJ1-4; d_gene: TRBD1; CDR3nt: TGCGCCAGCAGCTGGATGACAGGGGGGAATGAAAAACTGTTTTTT; CDR3aa: CASSWMTGGNEKLFF
v_gene: TRBV3-1/TRBV3-2; abundance: -; j_gene: TRBJ2-4; d_gene: TRBD1; CDR3nt: TGTGCCAGCAGCCCCGGACAGGGGGGGTTAGCCAAAAACATTCAGTACTTC; CDR3aa: CASSPGQGGLAKNIQYF
v_gene: TRBV6-5; abundance: -; j_gene: TRBJ1-1; d_gene: TRBD1; CDR3nt: TGTGCCAGCAGTCCGACAGGGGGCACTGAAGCTTTCTTT; CDR3aa: CASSPTGGTEAFF
v_gene: TRBV12-3/TRBV12-4; abundance: -; j_gene: TRBJ1-2; d_gene: TRBD1; CDR3nt: TGTGCCAGCAGATATGGGACAGGAGAAGGCTACACCTTC; CDR3aa: CASRYGTGEGYTF
v_gene: TRBV5-1; abundance: -; j_gene: TRBJ2-7; d_gene: -; CDR3nt: TGCGCCAGCAATTTGGGGAGCTCCTACGAGCAGTACTTC; CDR3aa: CASNLGSSYEQYF
v_gene: TRBV10-3; abundance: -; j_gene: TRBJ2-1; d_gene: TRBD2; CDR3nt: TGTGCCATCGAGGAAACTAGCGGGAGGGGAGCGTTCTTC; CDR3aa: CAIEETSGRGAFF
v_gene: TRBV4-1; abundance: -; j_gene: TRBJ2-7; d_gene: TRBD1; CDR3nt: TGCGCCAGCAGCCAAGATAACAGGGGTTACGAGCAGTACTTC; CDR3aa: CASSQDNRGYEQYF
v_gene: TRBV6-5; abundance: -; j_gene: TRBJ1-4; d_gene: -; CDR3nt: TGTGCCAGTGGGCCGGGGGTTGGAGGGAAACTGTTTTTT; CDR3aa: CASGPGVGGKLFF
v_gene: TRBV7-9; abundance: -; j_gene: TRBJ1-5; d_gene: TRBD1; CDR3nt: TGTGCCAGCAGCCCGGGACAGGGCAATCAGCCCCAGCATTTT; CDR3aa: CASSPGQGNQPQHF
v_gene: TRBV24-1; abundance: -; j_gene: TRBJ2-5; d_gene: -; CDR3nt: TGTGCCACCAGTGATTCAGGTCGGGAGACCCAGTACTTC; CDR3aa: CATSDSGRETQYF
v_gene: TRBV21-1; abundance: -; j_gene: TRBJ2-5; d_gene: -; CDR3nt: TGTGCCAGCAGCCGGAGGGGCCTAACGTTACACCAAGAGACCCAGTACTTC; CDR3aa: CASSRRGLTLHQETQYF
v_gene: TRBV9; abundance: -; j_gene: TRBJ2-2; d_gene: -; CDR3nt: TGTGCCAGCAGCGTAGCGGGAGAGACCGGGGAGCTGTTTTTT; CDR3aa: CASSVAGETGELFF
v_gene: TRBV12-1; abundance: -; j_gene: TRBJ2-1; d_gene: -; CDR3nt: TGTGCCAGCAGCCCAGCGCTCAGCTCCTACAATGAGCAGTTCTTC; CDR3aa: CASSPALSSYNEQFF
v_gene: TRBV19; abundance: -; j_gene: TRBJ2-3; d_gene: TRBD1; CDR3nt: TGTGCCAGTACTACGACAGGGGGCACAGATACGCAGTATTTT; CDR3aa: CASTTTGGTDTQYF
v_gene: TRBV5-4; abundance: -; j_gene: TRBJ2-7; d_gene: TRBD2; CDR3nt: TGTGCCAGCAGCTTGTTAGGGAGCGGGAGGGCCTACGAGCAGTACTTC; CDR3aa: CASSLLGSGRAYEQYF
v_gene: TRBV11-2; abundance: -; j_gene: TRBJ2-7; d_gene: TRBD1; CDR3nt: TGTGCCAGCAGCCCTAACAGGGGTTACGAGCAGTACTTC; CDR3aa: CASSPNRGYEQYF
v_gene: TRBV11-3; abundance: -; j_gene: TRBJ1-5; d_gene: TRBD1; CDR3nt: TGTGCCAGCAGCTCCCCCGGGACAGGGGGCTGGAGCAATCAGCCCCAGCATTTT; CDR3aa: CASSSPGTGGWSNQPQHF
v_gene: TRBV6-5; abundance: -; j_gene: TRBJ1-1; d_gene: TRBD1; CDR3nt: TGTGCCAGCAGTTACTCGAAGGGACAGATGAACACTGAAGCTTTCTTT; CDR3aa: CASSYSKGQMNTEAFF
v_gene: TRBV6-5; abundance: -; j_gene: TRBJ2-1; d_gene: -; CDR3nt: TGTGCCAGCAGAGCGGGCAGGGATGAGCAGTTCTTC; CDR3aa: CASRAGRDEQFF
v_gene: TRBV7-9; abundance: -; j_gene: TRBJ1-4; d_gene: -; CDR3nt: TGTGCCAGCAGCTTTTCCGCGACAACTAATGAAAAACTGTTTTTT; CDR3aa: CASSFSATTNEKLFF
v_gene: TRBV7-8; abundance: -; j_gene: TRBJ1-1; d_gene: TRBD1; CDR3nt: TGTGCCAGCAGCTCGGGACAGGCCATTATGAACACTGAAGCTTTCTTT; CDR3aa: CASSSGQAIMNTEAFF
v_gene: TRBV7-8; abundance: once; j_gene: TRBJ1-2; d_gene: TRBD1; CDR3nt: TGTGCCAGCAGCCCCCGACAGGGGCCTAACTATGGCTACACCTTC; CDR3aa: CASSPRQGPNYGYTF
v_gene: TRBV7-2; abundance: -; j_gene: TRBJ2-2; d_gene: TRBD2; CDR3nt: TGTGCCAGCAGCCTCCGGGCTAGCGGAGGCTTAAACACCGGGGAGCTGTTTTTT; CDR3aa: CASSLRASGGLNTGELFF
v_gene: TRBV7-9; abundance: -; j_gene: TRBJ2-7; d_gene: TRBD2; CDR3nt: TGTGCCAGCAGCCAAGCGGGGGCGAGCTACGAGCAGTACTTC; CDR3aa: CASSQAGASYEQYF
v_gene: TRBV5-3; abundance: -; j_gene: TRBJ2-1; d_gene: -; CDR3nt: TGTGCCAGAAGCTTGGGCATAGCGGCTTACAATGAGCAGTTCTTC; CDR3aa: CARSLGIAAYNEQFF
v_gene: TRBV10-3; abundance: -; j_gene: TRBJ1-2; d_gene: TRBD1; CDR3nt: TGTGCCATCAGTGAGTCCACGGGACAGGGGGCCGGCTACACCTTC; CDR3aa: CAISESTGQGAGYTF
v_gene: TRBV7-3; abundance: few; j_gene: TRBJ2-5; d_gene: TRBD2; CDR3nt: TGTGCCAGCAGCTCTATGGCGGGAGACATGGAGACCCAGTACTTC; CDR3aa: CASSSMAGDMETQYF
v_gene: TRBV9; abundance: -; j_gene: TRBJ1-2; d_gene: TRBD1; CDR3nt: TGTGCCAGCAGTGAGGGGGCCTCAAACTATGGCTACACCTTC; CDR3aa: CASSEGASNYGYTF
v_gene: TRBV19; abundance: few; j_gene: TRBJ2-1; d_gene: TRBD2; CDR3nt: TGTGCCAGTATAAGGGTAGCGGGAGGCCTCGCCTCAGGAGAGCAGTTCTTC; CDR3aa: CASIRVAGGLASGEQFF
v_gene: TRBV18; abundance: -; j_gene: TRBJ2-7; d_gene: TRBD2; CDR3nt: TGTGCCAGCTCCCAGACTAGCGGGGGCTCCTACGAGCAGTACTTC; CDR3aa: CASSQTSGGSYEQYF
v_gene: TRBV7-9; abundance: once; j_gene: TRBJ2-2; d_gene: TRBD2; CDR3nt: TGTGCCAGCAGCAAGGGAGGGCCGAACACCGGGGAGCTGTTTTTT; CDR3aa: CASSKGGPNTGELFF
v_gene: TRBV6-5; abundance: -; j_gene: TRBJ1-1; d_gene: -; CDR3nt: TGTGCCAGCATCCGGACAGCTGGAACTGAAGCTTTCTTT; CDR3aa: CASIRTAGTEAFF
v_gene: TRBV18; abundance: -; j_gene: TRBJ1-3; d_gene: -; CDR3nt: TGTGCCAGCTCACCACCGGCCTCTGGAAACACCATATATTTT; CDR3aa: CASSPPASGNTIYF
v_gene: TRBV28; abundance: -; j_gene: TRBJ1-2; d_gene: -; CDR3nt: TGTGCCAGCAAATGGGACACGACCAACTATGGCTACACCTTC; CDR3aa: CASKWDTTNYGYTF
v_gene: TRBV18; abundance: -; j_gene: TRBJ1-1; d_gene: -; CDR3nt: TGTGCCAGCTCACCAGGGCTAGGCACCCAGGGGACTGAAGCTTTCTTT; CDR3aa: CASSPGLGTQGTEAFF
v_gene: TRBV19; abundance: -; j_gene: TRBJ2-6; d_gene: TRBD1; CDR3nt: TGTGCCAGTAGTTCCCCTGGGGACAGGGGTGCTCCAGGGGCCAACGTCCTGACTTTC; CDR3aa: CASSSPGDRGAPGANVLTF
v_gene: TRBV12-3/TRBV12-4; abundance: once; j_gene: TRBJ2-7; d_gene: TRBD1; CDR3nt: TGTGCCAGCAGTTTGGCAGGGGGCGATGAGCAGTACTTC; CDR3aa: CASSLAGGDEQYF
v_gene: TRBV5-1; abundance: -; j_gene: TRBJ2-5; d_gene: TRBD1; CDR3nt: TGCGCCAGCAGCTTAACAGGGGCCCAAGAGACCCAGTACTTC; CDR3aa: CASSLTGAQETQYF